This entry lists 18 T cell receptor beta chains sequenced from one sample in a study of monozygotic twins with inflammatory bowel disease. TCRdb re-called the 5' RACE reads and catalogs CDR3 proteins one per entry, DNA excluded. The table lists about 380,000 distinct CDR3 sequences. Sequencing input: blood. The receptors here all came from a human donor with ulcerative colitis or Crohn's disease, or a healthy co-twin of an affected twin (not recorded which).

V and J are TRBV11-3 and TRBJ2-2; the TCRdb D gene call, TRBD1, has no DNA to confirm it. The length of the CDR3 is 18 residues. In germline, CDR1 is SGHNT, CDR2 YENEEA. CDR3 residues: CASSSSRDRVRYTGELFF.

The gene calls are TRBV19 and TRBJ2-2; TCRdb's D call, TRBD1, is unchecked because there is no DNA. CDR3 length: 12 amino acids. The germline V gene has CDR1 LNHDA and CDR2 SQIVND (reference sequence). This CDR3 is CASSMGAGELFF.

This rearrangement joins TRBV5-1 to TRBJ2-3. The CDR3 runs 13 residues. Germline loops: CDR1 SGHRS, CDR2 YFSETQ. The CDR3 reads CASSPYNTDTQYF.

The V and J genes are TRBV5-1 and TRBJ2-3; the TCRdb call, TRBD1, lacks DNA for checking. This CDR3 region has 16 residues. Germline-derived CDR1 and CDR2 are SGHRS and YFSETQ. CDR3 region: CASSLPRQGGSDTQYF.

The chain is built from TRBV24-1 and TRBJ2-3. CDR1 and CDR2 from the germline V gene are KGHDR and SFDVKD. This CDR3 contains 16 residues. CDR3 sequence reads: CATSDLKGFNTDTQYF.

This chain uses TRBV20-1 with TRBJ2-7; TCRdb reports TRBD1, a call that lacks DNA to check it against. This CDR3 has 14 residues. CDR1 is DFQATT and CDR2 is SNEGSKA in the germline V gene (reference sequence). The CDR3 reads CSAAQGQDQNEQYF.

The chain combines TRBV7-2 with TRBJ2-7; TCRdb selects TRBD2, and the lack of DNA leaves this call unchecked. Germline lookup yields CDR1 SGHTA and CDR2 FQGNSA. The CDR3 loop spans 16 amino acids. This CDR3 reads CASSLDPGLTSYEQYF. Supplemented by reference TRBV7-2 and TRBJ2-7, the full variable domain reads GAGVSQSPSNKVTEKGKDVELRCDPISGHTALYWYRQSLGQGLEFLIYFQGNSAPDKSGLPSDRFSAERTGGSVSTLTIQRTQQEDSAVYLCASSLDPGLTSYEQYFGPGTRLTVT.

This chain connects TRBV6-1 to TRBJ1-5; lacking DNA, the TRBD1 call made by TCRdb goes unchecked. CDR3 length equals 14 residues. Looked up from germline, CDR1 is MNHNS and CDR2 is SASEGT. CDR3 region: CASSRTGGLQPQHF.

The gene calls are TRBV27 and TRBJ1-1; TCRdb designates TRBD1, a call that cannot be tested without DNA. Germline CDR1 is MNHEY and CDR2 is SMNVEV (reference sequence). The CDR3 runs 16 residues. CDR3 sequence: CASRTRRRDRPTEAFF.

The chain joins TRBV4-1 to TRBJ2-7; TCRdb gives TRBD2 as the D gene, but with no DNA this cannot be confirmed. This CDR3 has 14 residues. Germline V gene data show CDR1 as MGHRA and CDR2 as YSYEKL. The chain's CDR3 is CASSQAKASYEQYF.

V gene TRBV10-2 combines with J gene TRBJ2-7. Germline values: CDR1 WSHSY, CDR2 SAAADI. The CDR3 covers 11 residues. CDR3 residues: CASRRSYEQYF.

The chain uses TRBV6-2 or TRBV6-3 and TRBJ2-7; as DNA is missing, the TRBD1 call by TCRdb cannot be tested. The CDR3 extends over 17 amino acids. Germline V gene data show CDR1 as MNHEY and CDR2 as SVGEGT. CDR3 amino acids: CASSSKEDRLIAYEQYF.

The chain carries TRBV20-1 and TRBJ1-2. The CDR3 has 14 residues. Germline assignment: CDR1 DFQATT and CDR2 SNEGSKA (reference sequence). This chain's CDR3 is CSARDGQRNYGYTF.

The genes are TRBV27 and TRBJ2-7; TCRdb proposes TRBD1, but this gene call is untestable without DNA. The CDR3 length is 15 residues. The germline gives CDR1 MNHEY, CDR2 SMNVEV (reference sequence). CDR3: CASSTSGTGRYEQYF.

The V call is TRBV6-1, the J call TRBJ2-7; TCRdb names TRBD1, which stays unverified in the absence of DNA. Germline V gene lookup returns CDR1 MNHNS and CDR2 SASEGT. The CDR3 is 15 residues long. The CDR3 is CASSQRQGDVYEQYF.

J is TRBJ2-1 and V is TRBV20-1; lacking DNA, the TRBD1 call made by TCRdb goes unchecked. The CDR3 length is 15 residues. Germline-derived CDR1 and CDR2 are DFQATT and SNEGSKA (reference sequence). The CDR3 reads CSARSGDREMNEQFF.

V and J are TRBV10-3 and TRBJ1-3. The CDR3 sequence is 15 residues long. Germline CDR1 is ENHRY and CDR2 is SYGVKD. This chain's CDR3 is CAISANLRGGNTIYF.

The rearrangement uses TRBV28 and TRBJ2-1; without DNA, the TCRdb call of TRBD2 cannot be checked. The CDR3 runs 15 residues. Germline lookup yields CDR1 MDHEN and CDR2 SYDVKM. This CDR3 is CASSLSGGIYNEQFF.